This paragraph covers one TCR beta chain sequence. These data are taken from a study of T cell changes during pregnancy in multiple sclerosis. Assay used: immunoSEQ multiplex PCR; TCRdb lists only in-frame clones, some missing. The repertoire holds some 48,000 clones, with 85% to 90% as singletons. The germline CDR1 and CDR2 sequences are MGHRA and YSYEKL. The CDR3 is made up of 13 amino acids. The V and J ends lost 0 bases and 3 bases respectively, with 5 bases between them. The origin of this receptor is a female donor with multiple sclerosis, enrolled in a pregnancy study. J is TRBJ1-2 and V is TRBV4-1; D is uncertain. Material: CD8+ T cells from peripheral blood mononuclear cells, obtained in the second trimester of pregnancy. The CDR3 sequence: CASSQEGYYGYTF. The CDR3 nucleotides are TGCGCCAGCAGCCAAGAGGGCTACTATGGCTACACCTTC.